The clone carrying this T cell receptor (beta chain) was detected a few times. As yet, its antigen is unknown. Cultured CD4+ T cell DNA underwent sequencing with the Oncomine TCR Beta short-read assay. One entry per CDR3 protein, called by TCRdb with MiXCR from the PCR reads. The data hold fewer than 20,000 distinct CDR3 sequences, with 60% observed a single time. This record belongs to a study of vaccination and CD4 T cells after COVID-19. For the study at large: A median of 101 days (range 35 to 161) separated diagnosis from post-COVID sampling.

Treatment reported: roughly 10-day PBMC culture with coronavirus spike peptide pools or control peptides (ViraFEST assay). Dates of PCR positivity, March to December 2020, preceded the US Alpha, Beta and Delta variants. CDR1 is DFQATT, CDR2 SNEGSKA, per germline (reference sequence). This CDR3 is built from 14 residues. With 0 bases clipped from V and 5 bases from J, the junction kept 5 bases outside the gene matches. Study-level points and caveats: Convalescent patients studied were relatively few, and early post-infection timepoints were absent.

The rearrangement joins TRBV20-1 to TRBJ1-1; 8 positions agree with TRBD1. This sequence was found in a human donor who had recovered from COVID-19. Sequencing was done on a sample of CD4+ T cells from blood, cultured in vitro. The CDR3 coding sequence is TGCAGTGCTAGAGATGTCAGGGGGCATACTGAAGCTTTCTTT. Translation gives CSARDVRGHTEAFF.